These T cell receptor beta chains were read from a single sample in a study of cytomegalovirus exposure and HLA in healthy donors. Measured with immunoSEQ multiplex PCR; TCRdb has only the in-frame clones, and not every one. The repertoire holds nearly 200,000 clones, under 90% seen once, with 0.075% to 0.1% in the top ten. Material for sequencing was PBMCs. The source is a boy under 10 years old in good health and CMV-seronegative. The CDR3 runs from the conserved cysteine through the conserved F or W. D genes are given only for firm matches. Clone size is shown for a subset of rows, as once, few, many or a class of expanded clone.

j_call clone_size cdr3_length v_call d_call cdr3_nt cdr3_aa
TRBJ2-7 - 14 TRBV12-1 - TGTGCCAGCACCAAACAGGGGTGGATCGACGAGCAGTACTTC CASTKQGWIDEQYF
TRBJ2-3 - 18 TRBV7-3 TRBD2 TGTGCCAGCAGCCTAACAGGGGTAGCGGGGGGGGGCACAGATACGCAGTATTTT CASSLTGVAGGGTDTQYF
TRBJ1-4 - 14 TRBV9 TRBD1 TGTGCCAGCAGCGTAGGGACAGGGAATGAAAAACTGTTTTTT CASSVGTGNEKLFF
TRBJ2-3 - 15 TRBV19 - TGTGCCAGTAGGAAGGGGTCAGCCCTCACAGATACGCAGTATTTT CASRKGSALTDTQYF
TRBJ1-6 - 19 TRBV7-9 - TGTGCCAGCAGCTTAGCGAGGGGAGGAAGGAGCTCCTATAATTCACCCCTCCACTTT CASSLARGGRSSYNSPLHF
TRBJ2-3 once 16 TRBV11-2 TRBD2 TGTGCCAGCAGCGGCGGAGCGGGGATGAGCACAGATACGCAGTATTTT CASSGGAGMSTDTQYF
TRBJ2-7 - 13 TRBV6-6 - TGTGCCAGCAGTTACTCAGGGGAAAGTGAGCAGTACTTC CASSYSGESEQYF
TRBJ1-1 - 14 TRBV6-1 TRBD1 TGTGCCAGCAGCTGGGACAGGGGAGGCACTGAAGCTTTCTTT CASSWDRGGTEAFF
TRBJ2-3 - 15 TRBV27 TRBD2 TGTGCCAGCAGTTTATGGGGGGGGAGAAGAGATACGCAGTATTTT CASSLWGGRRDTQYF
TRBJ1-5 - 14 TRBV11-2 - TGTGCCAGCAGCTTAACAGCAGCAAATCAGCCCCAGCATTTT CASSLTAANQPQHF
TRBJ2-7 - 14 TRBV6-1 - TGTGCCAGCAGTTTGGGGGCCCTTACCTACGAGCAGTACTTC CASSLGALTYEQYF
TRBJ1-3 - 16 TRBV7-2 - TGTGCCAGCAGCACCTCGCGAGGGTACTCTGGAAACACCATATATTTT CASSTSRGYSGNTIYF